The text below deals with one TCR beta chain. The antigen is not known. The CDR3 runs 14 residues. Germline V lookup: CDR1 SNHLY, CDR2 FYNNEI. Trimming cost V 6 bases and J 1 base, with 13 bases left between them. This entry is derived from a study of glioma-infiltrating T cells after dendritic cell vaccination. Study-level findings and limits: Survival was not directly related to TCR clonality in these patients. Longer survival after dendritic cell vaccination followed higher pretreatment TIL content.

Amplification used 60 V beta primers and 13 J beta primers. Generated by immunoSEQ multiplex PCR, the TCRdb table keeps only in-frame clones and is missing some. The sample consists of roughly 90,000 clones, about nine tenths of them appearing once. Sequencing used blood, obtained before dendritic cell vaccination. V gene TRBV2 combines with J gene TRBJ2-7, with D perhaps matching TRBD1 (6 bases). The receptor's source is a human donor with glioblastoma. The DNA of the CDR3 is TGTGCCAGCAGCCGGCAGAGGGGGTCCTACGAGCAGTACTTC. It specifies CASSRQRGSYEQYF.